One sample yielded the 23 T cell receptor beta chains listed below, sequenced in a study of identical twins. TCRdb called the 5' RACE reads again in MiXCR, with one record for every CDR3 protein. There are roughly 280,000 distinct CDR3 sequences in the sample; 8.5% to 9.5% occur only once, and roughly 6.4% lies in the top ten. The same specimen was also included in a second study, on yellow fever vaccine responses in identical twins.

Specimen: CD8+ T cells sorted from blood. These receptors all come from a woman younger than 35 in good health.

This clonotype was seen at least ten times. V is TRBV25-1 and J is TRBJ2-5, with D possibly being TRBD1 (6 bases). The V gene's germline CDR1 is MGHDK and CDR2 SYGVNS. There are 16 residues in the CDR3. The germline V and J ends were trimmed by 3 bases and 0 bases, with 14 bases remaining between them. CDR3 sequence reads: CASSDRRGNNQETQYF. For the CDR3, the DNA is TGTGCCAGCAGTGATCGTAGGGGGAACAACCAAGAGACCCAGTACTTC.

This clonotype was counted only a few times. The V call is TRBV6-6, the J call TRBJ2-3; the D is unclear. CDR3 size: 12 residues. Germline-derived CDR1 and CDR2 are MNHNY and SVGAGI (reference sequence). Trimming pared 5 bases from V and 5 bases from J, leaving 8 bases between. CDR3 in DNA: TGTGCCAGCAGTACCCATCAAGATACGCAGTATTTT. Amino acids: CASSTHQDTQYF.

This clonotype showed up many times. The V call is TRBV5-6, the J call TRBJ2-7; unclear D gene. The V and J ends lost 2 bases and 5 bases respectively, with 17 bases between them. Germline CDR1 is SGHDT and CDR2 is YYEEEE. The CDR3 runs 15 residues. The CDR3 protein is CASSFEYGPDHEQYF. DNA of the CDR3: TGTGCCAGCAGCTTCGAGTACGGCCCGGACCACGAGCAGTACTTC.

This clonotype was seen only a few times. The chain links TRBV5-1 to TRBJ2-4, with 9 bases matching TRBD2. Germline V CDR1 and CDR2: SGHRS, YFSETQ. The CDR3 consists of 15 residues. V was clipped by 2 bases and J by 5 bases; unmatched bases: 5. The CDR3 reads CASSFSSGVQNIQYF. The CDR3 coding sequence is TGCGCCAGCAGCTTTTCTAGCGGGGTTCAAAACATTCAGTACTTC.

This clonotype has a count of ten or more. This rearrangement joins TRBV27 to TRBJ2-1; D might be TRBD1 (6 bases). The CDR3 covers 14 residues. Trimming left V 1 base short and J 4 bases short, with 8 bases between. The germline gives CDR1 MNHEY, CDR2 SMNVEV (reference sequence). The CDR3 here is CASSLFGQYNEQFF. Written as DNA, the CDR3 is TGTGCCAGCAGTTTATTCGGACAGTACAATGAGCAGTTCTTC.

This clonotype was recorded a few times. The rearrangement joins TRBV4-1 to TRBJ2-3, with D possibly matching TRBD2 (5 bases). The CDR3 length is 18 residues. Trimming pared 0 bases from V and 0 bases from J, leaving 16 bases between. Germline V lookup: CDR1 MGHRA, CDR2 YSYEKL. CDR3 in DNA: TGCGCCAGCAGCCAAGAAATATATGAGAGCGGAAGCACAGATACGCAGTATTTT. This gives the protein CASSQEIYESGSTDTQYF.

In this sample, this clonotype turned up a few times. This chain links TRBV7-9 with TRBJ2-3, with a weak D call TRBD2 (7 bases). The V end lost 8 bases, the J end lost 3 bases, and 15 bases lay between the germline ends. CDR1 is SEHNR and CDR2 is FQNEAQ in the germline V gene (reference sequence). The CDR3 is made up of 14 amino acids. The CDR3 loop is CASLPGGATDTQYF. The CDR3 DNA is TGTGCCAGCCTCCCTGGGGGGGCGACAGATACGCAGTATTTT.

The chain carries TRBV14 and TRBJ2-5; D remains ambiguous. Trimming pared 0 bases from V and 1 base from J, leaving 15 bases between. Germline CDR1 SGHDN, CDR2 FVKESK. The CDR3 consists of 17 residues. CDR3 amino acids: CASSQERQNTFQETQYF. CDR3 DNA sequence: TGTGCCAGCAGCCAAGAAAGGCAAAACACGTTCCAAGAGACCCAGTACTTC.

This clonotype occurred a few times. The chain couples TRBV7-9 to TRBJ2-5; either TRBD1 or TRBD2 may fit D (5 bases each). The CDR3 runs to 15 residues. The V gene's germline CDR1 is SEHNR and CDR2 FQNEAQ (reference sequence). V was trimmed by 6 bases and J by 2 bases, leaving 16 bases between them. The CDR3 reads CASRPNEGPQETQYF. The CDR3 DNA reads as TGTGCCAGCAGGCCTAATGAGGGACCGCAAGAGACCCAGTACTTC.

This clonotype turned up a few times. J is TRBJ1-4 and V is TRBV12-3 or TRBV12-4; 8 bases map to TRBD1. The CDR3 is 15 residues long. Trimming took 3 bases from V and 7 from J; bases not matched to a gene: 7. DNA of the CDR3: TGTGCCAGCAGTTTTTTCCAGGGGGCGGGTGAAAAACTGTTTTTT. Translating it yields CASSFFQGAGEKLFF.

V is TRBV16 and J is TRBJ1-2; tentative D call: TRBD1 (5 bases). Trimming took off 4 bases at V and 3 bases at J, with 12 bases between the two ends. Germline assignment: CDR1 KGHSY and CDR2 FQNENV. This CDR3 spans 14 amino acids. The CDR3 region is CASSPGGVYYGYTF. The CDR3 DNA reads TGTGCCAGCAGCCCCGGGGGAGTATACTATGGCTACACCTTC.

A word on this clonotype: A read error may account for a junction end that differs from germline. The genes are TRBV7-7 and TRBJ2-3, with 10 bases fitting TRBD2. This CDR3 is 18 amino acids long. The V gene's germline CDR1 is SSHAT and CDR2 FNYEAQ (reference sequence). The CDR3 DNA follows: TGTGCTAGCAGCTTAAGGGGACCTAGCGGGAGCTCCACAGATACGCAGTATTTT. This codes for CASSLRGPSGSSTDTQYF.

This clonotype was seen a few times. The rearrangement uses TRBV28 and TRBJ2-4; maybe TRBD1 (5 bases). The CDR3 loop spans 17 amino acids. Per the germline V gene, CDR1 is MDHEN and CDR2 is SYDVKM. Trimming left V 2 bases short and J 0 bases short, with 14 bases between. The chain's CDR3 is CASSLGAEYLAKNIQYF. CDR3 nucleotide sequence: TGTGCCAGCAGTTTAGGGGCGGAATACCTAGCCAAAAACATTCAGTACTTC.

This clonotype was recorded at least ten times. DNA for the CDR3: TGCGCCAGCAGCTCACCGATACAGGGGGCCACAGATACGCAGTATTTT. Translation: CASSSPIQGATDTQYF. The rearrangement uses TRBV5-1 and TRBJ2-3, with 9 nucleotides matching TRBD1. Trimming took 3 bases from V and 2 from J; bases not matched to a gene: 7. CDR1 SGHRS and CDR2 YFSETQ come from the germline V gene. The CDR3 spans 16 residues.

The genes are TRBV11-1 and TRBJ2-6; TRBD1 might be the D (5 bases). Per germline, CDR1 SGHAT and CDR2 FQDESV (reference sequence). The V gene lost 6 bases and the J gene lost 0 bases, with 21 bases spanning the gap. The CDR3 sequence is 19 residues long. The CDR3 spells CASSSTVQGWGSGANVLTF. The CDR3 DNA follows: TGTGCCAGCAGTTCTACTGTCCAGGGATGGGGCTCTGGGGCCAACGTCCTGACTTTC.

V gene TRBV19 combines with J gene TRBJ2-5, with 8 bases identical to TRBD1. Per germline, CDR1 LNHDA and CDR2 SQIVND (reference sequence). With 9 bases clipped from V and 4 bases from J, the junction kept 13 bases outside the gene matches. This CDR3 is 15 amino acids long. The CDR3 spells CASRPTGEDSETQYF. The CDR3 DNA reads TGTGCCAGCCGGCCGACAGGGGAAGATTCAGAGACCCAGTACTTC.

This chain connects TRBV25-1 to TRBJ2-7; 10 bases map to TRBD1. This CDR3 comprises 15 residues. V dropped 2 bases and J dropped 1; count of bases not matched to a gene: 2. CDR1 MGHDK and CDR2 SYGVNS come from the germline V gene. The CDR3 sequence is CASSERGQGSYEQYF. CDR3 nucleotides: TGTGCCAGCAGTGAACGGGGACAGGGGTCCTACGAGCAGTACTTC.

With respect to this clonotype: A much larger clone lies a single base off, so this may be a read error. The chain has TRBV11-3 and TRBJ2-1, with D perhaps matching TRBD1 or TRBD2 (5 bases each). This CDR3 contains 12 residues. Looked up from germline, CDR1 is SGHNT and CDR2 is YENEEA. The CDR3 loop is CASSWGFNERFF. CDR3 bases: TGTGCCAGCAGCTGGGGGTTCAATGAGCGGTTCTTC.

This clonotype was found many times. The CDR3 DNA reads TGTGCCAGCAGCTTAGGGGCAGGTGGAAATCAGCCCCAGCATTTT. Its translation: CASSLGAGGNQPQHF. The chain recombines TRBV11-2 with TRBJ1-5; D is undetermined. Per the germline V gene, CDR1 is SGHAT and CDR2 is FQNNGV. CDR3 size: 15 residues. Trimming left V 1 base short and J 4 bases short, with 11 bases between.

This clonotype was detected many times. CDR3 loop: CASSTIVAGGLTYNEQFF. The CDR3 DNA reads as TGTGCCAGCAGCACGATAGTAGCGGGAGGGCTTACCTACAATGAGCAGTTCTTC. The V and J genes are TRBV11-1 and TRBJ2-1; 11 bases match TRBD2. Germline V lookup: CDR1 SGHAT, CDR2 FQDESV (reference sequence). This CDR3 spans 18 amino acids. V gave up 5 bases and J gave up 2 bases; unmatched junction bases: 11.

This clonotype came up a few times. The rearrangement links TRBV5-1 to TRBJ2-3; maybe TRBD2 (6 bases). CDR1 is SGHRS, CDR2 YFSETQ, per germline. This CDR3 contains 16 residues. With 4 bases removed from V and 3 bases from J, the gap between germline ends came to 18 bases. This CDR3 reads CASSLWLRGETDTQYF. The CDR3 DNA reads TGCGCCAGCAGCCTTTGGTTGCGGGGAGAGACAGATACGCAGTATTTT. The full variable domain, in which reference TRBV5-1 and TRBJ2-3 provide the parts outside the CDR3, is KAGVTQTPRYLIKTRGQQVTLSCSPISGHRSVSWYQQTPGQGLQFLFEYFSETQRNKGNFPGRFSGRQFSNSRSEMNVSTLELGDSALYLCASSLWLRGETDTQYFGPGTRLTVL.

This clonotype came up many times. This chain uses TRBV9 with TRBJ2-7, with D tentatively TRBD1 or TRBD2 (5 bases each). From germline, CDR1 is SGDLS and CDR2 YYNGEE. The CDR3 runs to 15 residues. V was clipped by 3 bases and J by 4 bases, with 17 bases between them. The CDR3: CASSATTEGRYEQYF. The DNA of the CDR3 is TGTGCCAGCAGCGCAACGACAGAGGGTCGATACGAGCAGTACTTC.

The chain recombines TRBV7-8 with TRBJ2-7, with D possibly being TRBD1 or TRBD2 (5 bases each). CDR1 and CDR2 from the germline V gene are SGHVS and FQNEAQ. V was pared by 3 bases and J by 7 bases, with 10 bases between. The CDR3 runs 12 residues. CDR3 in DNA: TGTGCCAGCAGCTTTGCCGGGGCTGAGCAGTACTTC. Translated: CASSFAGAEQYF.